This entry is about one TCR beta chain. With random hexamers, roughly 0.45 to 1 ug RNA was reverse transcribed. TCRdb independently ran MiXCR on the immunoSEQ multiplex PCR reads; one entry per CDR3 protein. The data show more than 95,000 distinct CDR3 sequences, about 93% seen once. TEMRA cells were FACS-enriched, while CD8+ and CD4+ T cells were negatively isolated. The source of the sample is a study of CD8 T cells in Susac syndrome. Study at large: At the time of blood draw, patients with Susac syndrome were therapy-naive, receiving corticosteroids, or receiving intravenous immunoglobulin alone.

Germline V lookup: CDR1 DFQATT, CDR2 SNEGSKA (reference sequence). The V end lost 0 bases, the J end lost 5 bases, and 10 bases lay between the germline ends. This CDR3 has 13 amino acids. This chain joins TRBV20-1 and TRBJ1-2, with D maybe TRBD1 (6 bases). This sequence originates from a human donor with Susac syndrome. Sequenced material: CD8+ T cells from PBMCs. Here the CDR3 reads CSARDHTGYGYTF. DNA for the CDR3: TGCAGTGCTAGAGATCATACAGGGTATGGCTACACCTTC.